The present entry profiles one TCR beta chain with its context. Its antigen is still unknown. No per-base quality is available; no much larger clone lies one base away. The time point label here, explained by the study, means: less than five weeks on oral tofacitinib. The meaning of the sample's treatment or condition label: oral pan-JAK inhibitor, 5-10 mg twice daily. Lesional scalp punch biopsies and peripheral blood were collected from alopecia areata patients. PBMCs were isolated by density centrifugation and stained for CD3, CD4 and CD8, and CD4+ and CD8+ T cells were sorted on a FACSAria. These data come from a study of CD8+ T cells in alopecia areata (dated by TCRdb to about 2018). Context from the whole study: Treated patients were enrolled in an open-label pilot trial of oral tofacitinib at 5 to 10 mg twice daily for moderate-to-severe alopecia areata. Scalp clonality was compared among normal scalp (n=4), patchy alopecia areata scalp (n=8), and alopecia totalis/universalis scalp (n=8). Patients stayed on tofacitinib for 6 to 18 months and then had 6 months of follow-up off drug so that delayed response and recurrence could be assessed. immunoSEQ multiplex PCR using 35 Vbeta forward primers and 13 Jbeta reverse primers was used to amplify TCRbeta CDR3 regions. On the human side, TCRbeta sequencing was run on scalp tissue and on sorted CD4+ and CD8+ peripheral blood T cells from healthy controls and from alopecia areata patients with either patchy or totalis/universalis disease. Tofacitinib-treated patients had biopsies at baseline and at 4 and 24 weeks of treatment, with a later scalp biopsy in several patients. The study used high-throughput TCRbeta sequencing to examine T cell clonal expansion in alopecia areata, in both the C3H/HeJ mouse model and human patients. RNA was obtained with the PAXgene miRNA kit for fixed scalp, the miRNeasy kit for PBMCs, and the RNeasy kit for mouse skin. Disease severity in treated patients was measured with the SALT score, which quantifies the percentage of affected scalp surface area. What the research found in general, with its limitations: Because the treated cohort was small and had only one nonresponder, larger studies are needed to examine links between baseline CD8+ expansion and response. Tofacitinib significantly decreased scalp clonality and the number of expanded CD8+ clones among the top 100 scalp clones. Many expanded lesional clones persisted in scalp and blood during tofacitinib treatment, which may partly explain relapse after stopping treatment. Unlike mouse skin, where gammadelta T cells dominate, normal human skin contains resident alphabeta T cells that get sequenced too, which complicates analysis of the scalp TCR repertoire. Shared TCR sequences between patients were less evident than in mice, which may be partly attributable to HLA diversity in the patient population. Higher clonality and more expanded CD8+ clones were observed in lesional scalp than in normal scalp, particularly in alopecia totalis/universalis, a finding suggestive of antigenic drive.

Library prep was done by the immunoSEQ multiplex PCR assay. RNA was extracted from all samples and reverse transcribed into cDNA as template for TCR sequencing. SuperScript III was used to make first-strand cDNA, primed with a 2:1 mix of oligo-dT and random hexamers. A synthetic immune receptor repertoire was used to assess amplification bias, and residual bias was removed computationally. The authors processed their data as follows. Raw reads were preprocessed for error removal, and CDR3 was defined according to IMGT conventions as running from the conserved cysteine to phenylalanine. Clonality was computed as 1 minus the Shannon entropy, with the entropy normalized by log2 of the number of productive unique TCRs. Scalp TCRbeta sequences were cross-referenced with sorted blood CD4 and CD8 repertoires so that the CD4 or CD8 identity of scalp clones could be inferred. The clones in this table, taken by TCRdb from immuneACCESS, are in-frame only. Not every clone is retained; where verified, under half of the shortfall comes from an unresolved V gene, and the cause of the rest is unknown. V, J and clone size derive from that table, while D and trimming were established from the DNA sequence. Here the sample has some 110,000 clones; 50% to 75% occur a single time. The top ten clones comprise around 30% of the sample.

CDR1 and CDR2 (LNHNV, YYDKDF) derive from the germline V gene (reference sequence). V and J lose 3 bases and 1 base, and a span of 10 bases separates them. The CDR3 covers 15 residues, taking in both the cysteine and the phenylalanine. CDR3 DNA is the only sequence kept; it has 45 bases, read in frame from the first base. The source material was CD8+ T cells sorted from blood, sampled at week 4, from a patient treated with tofacitinib. The sequence derives from a human donor with alopecia areata. The chain couples TRBV15 to TRBJ1-5, with an unclear D gene assignment. The CDR3 region has the sequence CATSRNPGSNQPQHF. The DNA sequence follows: TGTGCCACCAGCAGGAACCCTGGGAGCAATCAGCCCCAGCATTTT.